The T cell receptor beta chain described here comes from a study of CD8 T cells in Susac syndrome. The authors sequenced TCR beta from blood CD8+ and CD4+ T cells. Negative isolation was applied to CD8+ and CD4+ T cells, and FACS enrichment was applied to TEMRA cells. CDR1 is SGDLS, CDR2 YYNGEE, per germline. Deletions cut 6 bases from V and 1 base from J, with 11 bases between. This CDR3 has 15 residues. It was with random hexamers that 0.5 to 1 ug RNA was reverse transcribed. An immunoSEQ multiplex PCR generated amplified TCR beta CDR3 products spanning 54 Vbeta and 13 Jbeta. TCRdb used MiXCR to reprocess the immunoSEQ multiplex PCR reads, holding one entry per CDR3 protein. The sample holds about 110,000 distinct CDR3 sequences, about 95% seen once.

The chain employs TRBV9 and TRBJ2-6; D is perhaps TRBD2 (5 bases). This sequence was found in a human donor in good health. The specimen was CD4+ T cells from PBMCs. The CDR3 reads CASTSGSSGANVLTF. CDR3 nucleotides: TGTGCCAGCACCAGTGGGAGTTCTGGGGCCAACGTCCTGACTTTC.